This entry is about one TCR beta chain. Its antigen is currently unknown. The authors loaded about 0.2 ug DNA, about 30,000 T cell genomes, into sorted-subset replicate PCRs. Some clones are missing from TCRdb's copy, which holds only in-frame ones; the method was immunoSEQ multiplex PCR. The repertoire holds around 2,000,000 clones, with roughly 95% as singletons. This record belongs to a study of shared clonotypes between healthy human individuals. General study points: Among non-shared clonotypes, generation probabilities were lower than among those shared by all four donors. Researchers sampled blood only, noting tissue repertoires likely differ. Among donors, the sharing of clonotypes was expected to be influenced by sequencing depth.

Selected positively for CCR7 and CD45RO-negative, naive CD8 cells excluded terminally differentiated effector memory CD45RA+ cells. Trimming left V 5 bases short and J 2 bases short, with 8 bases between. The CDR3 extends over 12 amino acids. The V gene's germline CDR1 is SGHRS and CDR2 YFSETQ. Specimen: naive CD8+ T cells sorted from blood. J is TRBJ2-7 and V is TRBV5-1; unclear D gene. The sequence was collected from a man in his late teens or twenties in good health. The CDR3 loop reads CASRYQTYEQYF. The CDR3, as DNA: TGCGCCAGCAGATATCAGACCTACGAGCAGTACTTC.